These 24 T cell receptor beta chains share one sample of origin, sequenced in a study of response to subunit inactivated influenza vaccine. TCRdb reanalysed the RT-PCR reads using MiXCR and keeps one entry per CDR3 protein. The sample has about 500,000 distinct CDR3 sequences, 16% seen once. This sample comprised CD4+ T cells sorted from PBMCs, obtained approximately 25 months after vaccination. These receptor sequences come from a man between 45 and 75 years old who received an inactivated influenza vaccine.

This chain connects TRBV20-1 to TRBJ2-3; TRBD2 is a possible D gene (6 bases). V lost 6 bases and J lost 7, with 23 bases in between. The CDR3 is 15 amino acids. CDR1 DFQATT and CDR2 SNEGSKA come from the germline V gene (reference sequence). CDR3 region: CSAPQGGSSQNTQYF. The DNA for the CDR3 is TGCAGTGCACCCCAGGGAGGAAGTTCACAGAATACGCAGTATTTT.

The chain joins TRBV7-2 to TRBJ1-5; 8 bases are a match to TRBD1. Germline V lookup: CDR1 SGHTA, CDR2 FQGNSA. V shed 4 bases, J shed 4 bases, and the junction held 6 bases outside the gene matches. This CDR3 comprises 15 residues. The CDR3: CASSSGRTGNQPQHF. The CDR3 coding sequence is TGTGCCAGCAGCTCTGGTCGGACAGGGAATCAGCCCCAGCATTTT.

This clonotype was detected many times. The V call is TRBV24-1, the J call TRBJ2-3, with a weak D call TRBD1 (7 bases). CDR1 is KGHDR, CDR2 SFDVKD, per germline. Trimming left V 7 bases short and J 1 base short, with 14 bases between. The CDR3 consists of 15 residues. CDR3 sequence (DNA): TGTGCCACCAGCCAGGGGGGAAGCGGCACAGATACGCAGTATTTT. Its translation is CATSQGGSGTDTQYF.

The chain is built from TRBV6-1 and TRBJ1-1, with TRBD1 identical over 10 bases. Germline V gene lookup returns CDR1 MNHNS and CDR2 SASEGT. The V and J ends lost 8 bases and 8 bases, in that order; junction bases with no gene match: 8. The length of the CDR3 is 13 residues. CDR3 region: CASASTGGVEAFF. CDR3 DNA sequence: TGTGCCAGCGCTTCGACAGGGGGCGTCGAAGCTTTCTTT.

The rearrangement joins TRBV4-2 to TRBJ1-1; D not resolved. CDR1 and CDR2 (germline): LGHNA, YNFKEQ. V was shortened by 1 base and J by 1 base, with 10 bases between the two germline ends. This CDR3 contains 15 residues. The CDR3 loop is CASSQGEGENTEAFF. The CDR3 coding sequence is TGTGCCAGCAGCCAAGGGGAGGGCGAGAACACTGAAGCTTTCTTT.

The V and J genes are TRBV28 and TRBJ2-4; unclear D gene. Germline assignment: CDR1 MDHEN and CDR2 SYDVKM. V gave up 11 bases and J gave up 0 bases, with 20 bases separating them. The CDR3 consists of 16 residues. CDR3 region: CASPPSAALAKNIQYF. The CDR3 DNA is TGTGCCTCACCACCCTCGGCAGCCCTAGCCAAAAACATTCAGTACTTC.

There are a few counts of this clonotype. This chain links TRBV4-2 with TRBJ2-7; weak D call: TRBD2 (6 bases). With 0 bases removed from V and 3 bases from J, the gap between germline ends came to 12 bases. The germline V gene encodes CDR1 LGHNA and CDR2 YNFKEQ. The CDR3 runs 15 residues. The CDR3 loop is CASSQEVGSYYEQYF. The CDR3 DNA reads TGTGCCAGCAGCCAAGAAGTCGGGAGCTACTACGAGCAGTACTTC.

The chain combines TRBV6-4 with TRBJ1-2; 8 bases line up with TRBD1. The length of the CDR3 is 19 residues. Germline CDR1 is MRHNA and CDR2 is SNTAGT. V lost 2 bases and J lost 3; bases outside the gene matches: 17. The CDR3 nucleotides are TGTGCCAGCAGTGACCCTACAGGGGGTTCTGTCCTCACTTACTATGGCTACACCTTC. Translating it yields CASSDPTGGSVLTYYGYTF.

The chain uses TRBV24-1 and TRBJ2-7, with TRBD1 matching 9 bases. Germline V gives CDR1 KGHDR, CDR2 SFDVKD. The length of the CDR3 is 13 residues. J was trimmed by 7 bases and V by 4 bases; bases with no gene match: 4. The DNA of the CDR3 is TGTGCCACCAGTGAGCCGACAGGGGGAGAGCAGTACTTC. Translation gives CATSEPTGGEQYF.

This CDR3 reads CASSLSSGRGLEQYF. DNA for the CDR3: TGTGCCAGCAGCTTATCAAGCGGGAGGGGGCTCGAGCAGTACTTC. The chain employs TRBV7-8 and TRBJ2-7; TRBD2 matches 10 bases. With 2 bases clipped from V and 6 bases from J, the junction kept 7 bases outside the gene matches. This CDR3 has 15 amino acids. CDR1 SGHVS and CDR2 FQNEAQ come from the germline V gene.

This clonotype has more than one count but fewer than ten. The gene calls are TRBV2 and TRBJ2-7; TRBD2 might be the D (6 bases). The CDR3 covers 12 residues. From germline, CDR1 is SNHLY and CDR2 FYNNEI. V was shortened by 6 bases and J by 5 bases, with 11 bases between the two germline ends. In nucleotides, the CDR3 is TGTGCCAGCAGCGGAGCGGGCGACGAGCAGTACTTC. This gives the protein CASSGAGDEQYF.

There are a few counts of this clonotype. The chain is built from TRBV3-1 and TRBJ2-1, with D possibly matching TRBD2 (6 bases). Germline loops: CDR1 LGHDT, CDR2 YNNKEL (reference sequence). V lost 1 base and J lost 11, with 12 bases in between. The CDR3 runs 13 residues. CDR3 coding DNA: TGTGCCAGCAGCCAAGTAACAGCGGGTAAGCAGTTCTTC. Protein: CASSQVTAGKQFF.

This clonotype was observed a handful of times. This chain's CDR3 is CASSHRGRIGELFF. CDR3 coding DNA: TGTGCCAGCAGCCACAGGGGGCGCATCGGGGAGCTGTTTTTT. The V call is TRBV12-3 or TRBV12-4, the J call TRBJ2-2; 9 nucleotides line up with TRBD1. The CDR3 spans 14 residues. The V gene end was trimmed by 6 bases and the J gene end by 7 bases; junction bases not matched to a gene: 6.

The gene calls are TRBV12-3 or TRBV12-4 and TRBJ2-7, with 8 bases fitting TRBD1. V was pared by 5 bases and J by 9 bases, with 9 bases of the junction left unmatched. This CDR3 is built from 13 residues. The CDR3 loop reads CASSLGQGLVQYF. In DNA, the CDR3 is TGTGCCAGCAGTCTCGGACAGGGTCTGGTGCAGTACTTC.

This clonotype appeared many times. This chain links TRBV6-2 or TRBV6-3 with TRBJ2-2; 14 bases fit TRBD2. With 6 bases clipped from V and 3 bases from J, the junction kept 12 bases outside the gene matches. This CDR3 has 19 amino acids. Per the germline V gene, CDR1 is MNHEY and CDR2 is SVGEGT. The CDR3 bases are TGTGCCAGCAGCCCGCGAGGACTAGCGGGAGGACGGGACACCGGGGAGCTGTTTTTT. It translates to CASSPRGLAGGRDTGELFF.

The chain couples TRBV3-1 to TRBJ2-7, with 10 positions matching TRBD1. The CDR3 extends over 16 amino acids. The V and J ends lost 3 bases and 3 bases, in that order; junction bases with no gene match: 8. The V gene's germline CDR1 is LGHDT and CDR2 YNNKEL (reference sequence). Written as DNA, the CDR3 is TGTGCCAGCAGCCAGTATGGGACAGGGGTTTTCTACGAGCAGTACTTC. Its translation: CASSQYGTGVFYEQYF.

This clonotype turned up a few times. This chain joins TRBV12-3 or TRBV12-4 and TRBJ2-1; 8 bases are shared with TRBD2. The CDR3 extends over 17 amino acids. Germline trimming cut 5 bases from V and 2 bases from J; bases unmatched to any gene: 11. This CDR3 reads CASSRSATSAAYNEQFF. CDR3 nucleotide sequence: TGTGCCAGCAGTCGAAGTGCGACTAGCGCCGCCTACAATGAGCAGTTCTTC.

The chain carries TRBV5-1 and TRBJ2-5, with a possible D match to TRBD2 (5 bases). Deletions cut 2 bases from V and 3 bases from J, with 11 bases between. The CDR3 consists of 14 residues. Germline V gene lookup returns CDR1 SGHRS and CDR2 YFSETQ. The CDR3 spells CASSFRTREETQYF. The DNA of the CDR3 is TGCGCCAGCAGCTTCCGGACTCGGGAAGAGACCCAGTACTTC.

Here the CDR3 reads CAIREQGAIRATQYF. CDR3 sequence (DNA): TGTGCCATCAGGGAACAGGGGGCAATCCGTGCAACGCAGTACTTC. The chain employs TRBV10-3 and TRBJ2-7; 9 bases are a match to TRBD1. This CDR3 is built from 15 residues. Germline V CDR1 and CDR2: ENHRY, SYGVKD. Trimming cost V 6 bases and J 9 bases; bases outside gene matches: 15.

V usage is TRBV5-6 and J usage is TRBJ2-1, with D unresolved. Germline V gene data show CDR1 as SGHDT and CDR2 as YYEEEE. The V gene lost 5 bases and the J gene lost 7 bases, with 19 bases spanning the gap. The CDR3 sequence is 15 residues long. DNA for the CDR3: TGTGCCAGCAGTCTGAAATGGATGCAAAGGAATGAGCAGTTCTTC. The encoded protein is CASSLKWMQRNEQFF.

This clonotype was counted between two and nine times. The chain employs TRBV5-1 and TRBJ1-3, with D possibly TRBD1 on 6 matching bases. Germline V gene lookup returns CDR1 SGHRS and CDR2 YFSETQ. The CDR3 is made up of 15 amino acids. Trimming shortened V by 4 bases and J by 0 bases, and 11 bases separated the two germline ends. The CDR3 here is CASSRGQISGNTIYF. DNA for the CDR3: TGCGCCAGCAGCAGGGGACAAATCTCTGGAAACACCATATATTTT.

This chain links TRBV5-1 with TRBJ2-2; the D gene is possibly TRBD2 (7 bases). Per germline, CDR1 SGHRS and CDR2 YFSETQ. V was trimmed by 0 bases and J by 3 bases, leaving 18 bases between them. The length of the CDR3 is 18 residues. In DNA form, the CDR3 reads TGCGCCAGCAGCTTGGCCGTCGCGGGGGCGTCGTACACCGGGGAGCTGTTTTTT. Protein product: CASSLAVAGASYTGELFF.

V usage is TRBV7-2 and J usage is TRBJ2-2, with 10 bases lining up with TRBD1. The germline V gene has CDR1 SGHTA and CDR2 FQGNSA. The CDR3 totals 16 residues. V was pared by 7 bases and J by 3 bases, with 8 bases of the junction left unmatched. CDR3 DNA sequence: TGTGCCAGCACCTGGGGACAGGGGATATACACCGGGGAGCTGTTTTTT. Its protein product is CASTWGQGIYTGELFF.

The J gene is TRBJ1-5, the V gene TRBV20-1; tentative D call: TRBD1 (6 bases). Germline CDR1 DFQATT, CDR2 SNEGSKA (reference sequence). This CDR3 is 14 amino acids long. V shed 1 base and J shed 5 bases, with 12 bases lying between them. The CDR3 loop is CSARVPGGHQPQHF. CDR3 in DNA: TGCAGTGCTAGAGTCCCCGGGGGCCATCAGCCCCAGCATTTT.